One sample yielded the 22 T cell receptor beta chains listed below, sequenced in a study of blood T cells in healthy people across ages. A sample-barcoded 5' primer and a J-beta primer mix were used in a second PCR of about 7 to 12 cycles. TCRdb analysed the 5' RACE reads with MiXCR anew, one entry per CDR3 protein. The table has some 1 million distinct CDR3 sequences, 35% to 55% seen once. Sequenced input: blood. These receptors were obtained from a woman aged 55-69 years in good health.

This clonotype showed up just a few times. The V gene is TRBV28, the J gene TRBJ1-2; 7 bases align to TRBD1. Germline assignment: CDR1 MDHEN and CDR2 SYDVKM. V dropped 7 bases and J dropped 7; count of bases not matched to a gene: 15. The CDR3 consists of 15 residues. The CDR3 protein is CASMLGRGTAFGYTF. The CDR3 nucleotides read TGTGCCAGCATGCTCGGCCGCGGGACAGCCTTTGGCTACACCTTC.

The chain has TRBV7-9 and TRBJ2-7; TRBD1 agrees at 9 bases. Germline V gene lookup returns CDR1 SEHNR and CDR2 FQNEAQ (reference sequence). V trimming: 5 bases; J trimming: 4 bases; junction bases outside the gene matches: 9. The CDR3 runs to 15 residues. CDR3 nucleotides: TGTGCCAGCAGCGCGAGACAGGGGGTTCCTTACGAGCAGTACTTC. It codes for CASSARQGVPYEQYF.

The V and J genes are TRBV9 and TRBJ2-1; no clear D gene. Germline V CDR1 and CDR2: SGDLS, YYNGEE. The CDR3 runs 11 residues. V lost 3 bases and J lost 13, with 11 bases in between. DNA for the CDR3: TGTGCCAGCAGCGATCCGGGCCCTCAGTTCTTC. The encoded protein is CASSDPGPQFF.

Remarks on this clonotype: Compared with germline, one end of the junction differs, possibly owing to a read error. The chain uses TRBV5-1 and TRBJ2-5; a weak D match, TRBD2 (5 bases). The CDR3 spans 16 residues. Germline values: CDR1 SGHRS, CDR2 YFSETQ. The chain's CDR3 is CASSLGGQTYQETQYF. Here the CDR3 DNA reads TGCGCCAGCAGCTTAGGAGGTCAGACGTACCAAGAGACTCAGTACTTC.

The chain joins TRBV5-1 to TRBJ2-1, with a possible D match to TRBD2 (5 bases). Germline lookup yields CDR1 SGHRS and CDR2 YFSETQ. Deletions cut 4 bases from V and 8 bases from J, with 16 bases between. CDR3 length: 14 amino acids. CDR3 in amino acids: CASSPLSGRDEQFF. Here the CDR3 DNA reads TGCGCCAGCAGCCCCTTAAGCGGTCGAGATGAGCAGTTCTTC.

The V and J genes are TRBV20-1 and TRBJ2-1, with TRBD1 as a possible D gene (6 bases). Germline assignment: CDR1 DFQATT and CDR2 SNEGSKA (reference sequence). CDR3 length: 14 amino acids. Trimming took 2 bases from V and 8 from J, leaving 16 bases between them. The CDR3 protein is CSARRLGKGDEQFF. The CDR3 DNA reads TGCAGTGCTAGAAGGTTAGGGAAGGGGGATGAGCAGTTCTTC.

This clonotype came up a few times. The chain joins TRBV29-1 to TRBJ2-5; TRBD2 matches 7 bases. The J segment lost 8 bases and the V segment lost 6 bases, leaving 6 bases of the junction unmatched. This CDR3 is 11 amino acids long. Germline CDR1 is SQVTM and CDR2 is ANQGSEA. In DNA form, the CDR3 reads TGCAGCGTCGGGGGAGGGGTCACCCAGTACTTC. Amino acid sequence: CSVGGGVTQYF.

J is TRBJ1-4 and V is TRBV28, with D unclear. This CDR3 is built from 17 residues. The germline V gene has CDR1 MDHEN and CDR2 SYDVKM. Trimming took 1 base from V and 4 from J, leaving 16 bases between them. DNA for the CDR3: TGTGCCAGCAGTTTATCCGGCCCCGGACCGTATAATGAAAAACTGTTTTTT. Protein product: CASSLSGPGPYNEKLFF.

V and J are TRBV2 and TRBJ1-4, with D possibly being TRBD1 (6 bases). Germline V CDR1 and CDR2: SNHLY, FYNNEI. V was clipped by 2 bases and J by 8 bases, with 15 bases between them. The CDR3 has 15 residues. The CDR3 here is CASSELGQGFEKLFF. CDR3 DNA: TGTGCCAGCAGTGAACTCGGGCAGGGGTTCGAAAAACTGTTTTTT. Complete variable domain (other parts from reference TRBV2 and TRBJ1-4): EPEVTQTPSHQVTQMGQEVILRCVPISNHLYFYWYRQILGQKVEFLVSFYNNEISEKSEIFDDQFSVERPDGSNFTLKIRSTKLEDSAMYFCASSELGQGFEKLFFGSGTQLSVL.

The chain is built from TRBV5-1 and TRBJ1-1; TRBD1 might be the D (5 bases). The germline V gene encodes CDR1 SGHRS and CDR2 YFSETQ. The CDR3 has 16 residues. Trimming pared 0 bases from V and 4 bases from J, leaving 16 bases between. This chain's CDR3 is CASSLASRVGGTEAFF. The CDR3 nucleotides are TGCGCCAGCAGCTTGGCCTCCAGGGTAGGAGGCACTGAAGCTTTCTTT. The whole variable domain, remainder taken from reference TRBV5-1 and TRBJ1-1, is KAGVTQTPRYLIKTRGQQVTLSCSPISGHRSVSWYQQTPGQGLQFLFEYFSETQRNKGNFPGRFSGRQFSNSRSEMNVSTLELGDSALYLCASSLASRVGGTEAFFGQGTRLTVV.

This clonotype has only a few counts. J is TRBJ2-7 and V is TRBV19; TRBD2 aligns across 13 bases. The V gene end was trimmed by 5 bases and the J gene end by 1 base; junction bases not matched to a gene: 11. The germline gives CDR1 LNHDA, CDR2 SQIVND (reference sequence). The CDR3 has 18 amino acids. The CDR3 reads CASSPVGTSGILSYEQYF. The CDR3 DNA is TGTGCCAGTAGTCCCGTGGGGACTAGCGGGATTCTGTCCTACGAGCAGTACTTC.

The sample holds a few counts of this clonotype. The rearrangement links TRBV5-1 to TRBJ2-7; 11 bases match TRBD2. Germline CDR1 is SGHRS and CDR2 is YFSETQ. V lost 4 bases and J lost 4; bases outside the gene matches: 10. There are 16 residues in the CDR3. DNA for the CDR3: TGCGCCAGCAGCATGTTGGGGACTAGCGGAAAATACGAGCAGTACTTC. Amino acid sequence: CASSMLGTSGKYEQYF.

This chain uses TRBV20-1 with TRBJ2-7, with TRBD2 matching over 8 bases. The better agreement between TRBJ2-5 and the DNA end casts doubt on the J call. The germline CDR1 and CDR2 sequences are DFQATT and SNEGSKA (reference sequence). CDR3 length: 12 residues. CDR3 amino acids: CSVPGLVATQYF. The CDR3 DNA reads as TGCAGTGTACCGGGACTAGTTGCGACCCAGTACTTC.

The J gene is TRBJ2-1, the V gene TRBV6-5; 8 bases are a match to TRBD2. The trim removed 3 bases at V and 9 bases at J, leaving 4 bases unmatched. The length of the CDR3 is 13 residues. The germline gives CDR1 MNHEY, CDR2 SVGAGI. CDR3: CASSYGGRCEQFF. DNA of the CDR3: TGTGCCAGCAGTTATGGCGGGAGGTGTGAGCAGTTCTTC.

This clonotype was counted at least ten times. This sequence joins TRBV29-1 and TRBJ2-5; 8 nucleotides match TRBD1. CDR1 is SQVTM, CDR2 ANQGSEA, per germline. Trimming removed 2 bases from V and 4 bases from J; junction bases left unmatched: 9. The CDR3 is made up of 15 amino acids. CDR3 sequence: CSVEKAGGSAETQYF. For the CDR3, the DNA is TGCAGCGTTGAAAAGGCAGGGGGCAGCGCAGAGACCCAGTACTTC.

This clonotype was counted only a few times. V is TRBV3-1 and J is TRBJ2-1; 9 bases are a match to TRBD2. CDR1 and CDR2 (germline): LGHDT, YNNKEL (reference sequence). The CDR3 spans 16 residues. J gave up 7 bases and V 4 bases, and 11 bases lay outside the gene matches. The CDR3 DNA is TGTGCCAGCAGCCTTTACATAGCGGGAGTGGGAAATGAGCAGTTCTTC. It yields the protein CASSLYIAGVGNEQFF.

The chain has TRBV5-6 and TRBJ2-5, with D unresolved. The germline V and J ends were trimmed by 5 bases and 5 bases, with 22 bases remaining between them. The CDR3 length is 16 residues. Germline V CDR1 and CDR2: SGHDT, YYEEEE. The CDR3 spells CASRPPRALDEETQYF. In DNA form, the CDR3 reads TGTGCCAGCAGACCCCCGAGAGCCTTGGATGAGGAGACCCAGTACTTC.

This chain connects TRBV7-6 to TRBJ2-7; 10 bases line up with TRBD2. Germline CDR1 is SGHVS and CDR2 is FNYEAQ. The CDR3 runs 16 residues. J was trimmed by 2 bases and V by 5 bases; bases with no gene match: 9. The DNA of the CDR3 is TGTGCCAGCAGCCCAGAAGGGACTAGCGCTCCCTACGAGCAGTACTTC. This gives the protein CASSPEGTSAPYEQYF.

This chain connects TRBV4-1 to TRBJ2-7, with 8 bases fitting TRBD1. CDR3 length equals 16 residues. V shed 1 base, J shed 7 bases, and the junction held 12 bases outside the gene matches. Germline V CDR1 and CDR2: MGHRA, YSYEKL. The CDR3 region has the DNA TGCGCCAGCAGCCAAGCAGGACAGGGCACCTACAATGAGCAGTACTTC. It specifies CASSQAGQGTYNEQYF.

V gene TRBV6-1 combines with J gene TRBJ2-2; the D is unclear. The V end was cut by 11 bases, the J end by 0 bases, with 7 bases between. This CDR3 spans 12 amino acids. Germline V gene data show CDR1 as MNHNS and CDR2 as SASEGT. The CDR3 bases are TGTGCCTCGGAGTCGAACACCGGGGAGCTGTTTTTT. Protein: CASESNTGELFF.

The chain carries TRBV4-2 and TRBJ2-5; either TRBD1 or TRBD2 may supply D (5 bases each). With the DNA end fitting TRBJ2-7 better, the J assignment may be wrong. The germline CDR1 and CDR2 sequences are LGHNA and YNFKEQ. The CDR3 covers 17 residues. CDR3 in amino acids: CASSQPSTGTISYEQYF. Here the CDR3 DNA reads TGTGCCAGCAGCCAACCAAGCACTGGGACCATTTCCTACGAGCAGTACTTC.

V gene TRBV7-3 combines with J gene TRBJ2-1; TRBD2 agrees at 11 bases. CDR3 length equals 15 residues. Trimming took 5 bases from V and 6 from J; bases not matched to a gene: 6. Germline CDR1 SGHTA, CDR2 FQGTGA. CDR3 coding DNA: TGTGCCAGCAGCCCCGTACTAGCGGGAGTCAATGAGCAGTTCTTC. Amino acids: CASSPVLAGVNEQFF.